A selection of T cell receptor beta chains follows, all from one sample in a study of CD8+ T cells in alopecia areata. Profiled with immunoSEQ multiplex PCR; TCRdb holds only in-frame clones, not every one. Altogether 200,000 to 250,000 clones are present, 50% to 75% being singletons, with the ten largest covering more than 3.5%. Sample: CD4+ T cells sorted from blood, taken at week 4, from a patient treated with tofacitinib. Receptors originate from a human donor with alopecia areata. The CDR3 runs from the conserved cysteine through the conserved F or W. A D gene is named only where the DNA matches it firmly. Not every row has a clone size; where given, it reads once, few, many or a size class.

v_gene	abundance	d_gene	j_gene	CDR3nt	CDR3aa
TRBV30	-	-	TRBJ1-5	TGTGCCTGGAGTGTGGGGGCTCGGAATCAGCCCCAGCATTTT	CAWSVGARNQPQHF
TRBV5-6	-	TRBD1	TRBJ2-3	TGTGCCAGCAGCCACTACAGGGGAAGCACAGATACGCAGTATTTT	CASSHYRGSTDTQYF
TRBV5-6	once	-	TRBJ2-1	TGTGCCAGCACGGGGGGCCTGGTCAATGAGCAGTTCTTC	CASTGGLVNEQFF
TRBV5-4	few	-	TRBJ2-7	TGTGCCAGCAGTCGGGTGGGGGGCCACGAGCAGTACTTC	CASSRVGGHEQYF
TRBV20-1	-	-	TRBJ2-7	TGCAGTGCTAGGAGGGTCTACGAGCAGTACTTC	CSARRVYEQYF
TRBV10-3	once	-	TRBJ1-2	TGTGCCATCAGTGAAGTAGCGGATGGCTACACCTTC	CAISEVADGYTF
TRBV7-9	few	TRBD1	TRBJ1-2	TGTGCCAGCAGCATACAGGGGGCGTCCTATGGCTACACCTTC	CASSIQGASYGYTF
TRBV7-9	-	TRBD2	TRBJ2-7	TGTGCCAGCAGCGCGTACTCTAGCGGGATCTCCTACGAGCAGTACTTC	CASSAYSSGISYEQYF
TRBV30	-	-	TRBJ1-2	TGTGCCTGGAGTCCCCCGGCGCAGAGCAGCTACACCTTC	CAWSPPAQSSYTF
TRBV30	-	TRBD2	TRBJ2-5	TGTGCCTGGACCATGGGGCGGGGGTTCGAGACCCAGTACTTC	CAWTMGRGFETQYF
TRBV6-5	-	TRBD2	TRBJ2-7	TGTGCCAGCAGTCGGACTAGCGGGTTTCGGGAGCAGTACTTC	CASSRTSGFREQYF
TRBV6-5	-	-	TRBJ2-3	TGTGCCAGCAGTGATTTGATGTTCACAGATACGCAGTATTTT	CASSDLMFTDTQYF
TRBV5-1	many	TRBD1	TRBJ1-1	TGCGCCAGCAGCTTGGGACAGGGGGTGGCTGAAGCTTTCTTT	CASSLGQGVAEAFF
TRBV9	-	TRBD2	TRBJ2-5	TGTGCCAGCAGCGAGGGACTAGTAAGAGAGACCCAGTACTTC	CASSEGLVRETQYF
TRBV4-2	-	-	TRBJ1-5	TGTGCCAGCAGCCAAGATCGTGTGGGACTCAATAGCAATCAGCCCCAGCATTTT	CASSQDRVGLNSNQPQHF
TRBV18	-	-	TRBJ1-1	TGTGCCAGCTCACCTCCATGGATGAACACTGAAGCTTTCTTT	CASSPPWMNTEAFF
TRBV2	-	TRBD1	TRBJ2-5	TGTGCCAGCAGTCAAAGGGACAGGACCGAGACCCAGTACTTC	CASSQRDRTETQYF
TRBV18	-	-	TRBJ2-7	TGTGCCAGCTCACCAGTGGGGGACACCCGCTCCTACGAGCAGTACTTC	CASSPVGDTRSYEQYF
TRBV7-2	-	-	TRBJ2-5	TGTGCCAGCAGCAGAGGGGCAGGGGTGGAGACCCAGTACTTC	CASSRGAGVETQYF
TRBV29-1	few	-	TRBJ1-2	TGCAGCGCCGAAACAACCCTGGACAGAGGAGGCTACACCTTC	CSAETTLDRGGYTF
TRBV29-1	-	-	TRBJ2-1	TGCAGCGGCGGACAGCTCAATGAGCAGTTCTTC	CSGGQLNEQFF
TRBV29-1	-	-	TRBJ1-2	TGCAGCGGGGGAATGGACGCCGGGTATGGCTACACCTTC	CSGGMDAGYGYTF
TRBV6-5	-	-	TRBJ2-4	TGTGCCAGCATGGGATCGGGAAACATTCAGTACTTC	CASMGSGNIQYF
TRBV7-6	-	TRBD2	TRBJ2-3	TGTGCCAGCAGCTTTACTAGCGGAGATACGCAGTATTTT	CASSFTSGDTQYF
TRBV27	few	-	TRBJ1-4	TGTGCCAGCAGTTCAACTGTCTCGACCAGAGGTGAAAAACTGTTTTTT	CASSSTVSTRGEKLFF
TRBV27	-	TRBD1	TRBJ2-3	TGTGCCAGCAGTTTATTCCGGCCCTATACAGGGGTTGCAGATACGCAGTATTTT	CASSLFRPYTGVADTQYF
TRBV30	-	TRBD1	TRBJ1-6	TGTGCCTGGGGACGGGAACAGGGGTCTTCACCCCTCCACTTT	CAWGREQGSSPLHF
TRBV11-3	-	-	TRBJ2-2	TGTGCCAGCAGCTCTAGGATGGCTTACACCGGGGAGCTGTTTTTT	CASSSRMAYTGELFF
TRBV23-1	-	-	TRBJ1-2	TGCGCCAGCAGTCGTGCAGGGGCAGACTATGGCTACACCTTC	CASSRAGADYGYTF
TRBV28	-	-	TRBJ2-4	TGTGCCAGCAGTTTAGTAGGGGCCAAAAACATTCAGTACTTC	CASSLVGAKNIQYF
TRBV18	-	-	TRBJ2-1	TGTGCCAGCTCACCTGCCACCGGGGAGCAGTTCTTC	CASSPATGEQFF
TRBV5-4	-	-	TRBJ1-2	TGTGCCAGCAGCTTGAGGGGGGCGCGTGGCTACACCTTC	CASSLRGARGYTF
TRBV6-1	few	TRBD1	TRBJ1-1	TGTGCCAGCAGTAAACCAGGGGGCCGGCCTGAAGCTTTCTTT	CASSKPGGRPEAFF
TRBV15	-	-	TRBJ1-5	TGTGCCACCAGCAGAGCTGGCGGTAGCAATCAGCCCCAGCATTTT	CATSRAGGSNQPQHF
TRBV2	-	TRBD1	TRBJ2-5	TGTGCCAGCAGTGTAGGGACAGTGGAGACCCAGTACTTC	CASSVGTVETQYF
TRBV25-1	-	TRBD1	TRBJ1-2	TGTGCCAGCAGTACAGGGGAAGGCTACACCTTC	CASSTGEGYTF
TRBV6-1	-	TRBD1	TRBJ1-2	TGTGCCAGCAGAAGGACAGGGAAGGATGGCTACACCTTC	CASRRTGKDGYTF
TRBV30	-	-	TRBJ2-3	TGTGCCTGGAGTCAACAGGACACAGATACGCAGTATTTT	CAWSQQDTDTQYF
TRBV29-1	-	-	TRBJ2-4	TGCAGCGTCGATGAACAGGGTCTAGCCAAAAACATTCAGTACTTC	CSVDEQGLAKNIQYF
TRBV6-5	-	-	TRBJ1-2	TGTGCCAGCAGTTACTATGGCTATGGCTACACCTTC	CASSYYGYGYTF
TRBV5-1	once	-	TRBJ2-3	TGCGCCAGCAAGCTCGGGCAGGGAATGGATACGCAGTATTTT	CASKLGQGMDTQYF
TRBV2	-	-	TRBJ2-2	TGTGCCAGCAGTGATTCGAGCACCGGGGAGCTGTTTTTT	CASSDSSTGELFF